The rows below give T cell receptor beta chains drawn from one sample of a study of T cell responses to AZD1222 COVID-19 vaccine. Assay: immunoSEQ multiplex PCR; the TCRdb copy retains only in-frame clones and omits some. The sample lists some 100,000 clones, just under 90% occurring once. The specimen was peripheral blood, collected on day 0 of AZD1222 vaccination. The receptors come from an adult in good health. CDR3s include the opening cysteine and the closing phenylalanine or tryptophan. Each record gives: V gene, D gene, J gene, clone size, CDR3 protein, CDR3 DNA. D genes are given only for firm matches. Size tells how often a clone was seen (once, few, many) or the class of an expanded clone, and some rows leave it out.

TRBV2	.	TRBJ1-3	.	CASSPLGTQRGNTIYF	TGTGCCAGCAGCCCCCTGGGGACCCAAAGGGGGAACACCATATATTTT
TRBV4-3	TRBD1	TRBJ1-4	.	CASSQRPGQSNEKLFF	TGCGCCAGCAGCCAACGCCCGGGACAGTCTAATGAAAAACTGTTTTTT
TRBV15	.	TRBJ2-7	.	CATSRDRARTYEQYF	TGTGCCACCAGCAGAGATAGGGCCCGAACCTACGAGCAGTACTTC
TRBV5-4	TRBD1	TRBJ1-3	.	CASSVQGLLGNTIYF	TGTGCCAGCAGCGTACAGGGGTTATTGGGAAACACCATATATTTT
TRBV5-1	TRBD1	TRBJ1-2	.	CASSKGTGWDYGYTF	TGCGCCAGCAGCAAGGGGACAGGCTGGGACTATGGCTACACCTTC
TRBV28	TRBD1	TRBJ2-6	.	CASSPGGTGANVLTF	TGTGCCAGCAGCCCAGGGGGTACTGGGGCCAACGTCCTGACTTTC
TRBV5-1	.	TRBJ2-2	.	CASRYLPNTGELFF	TGCGCCAGCAGGTACCTCCCGAACACCGGGGAGCTGTTTTTT
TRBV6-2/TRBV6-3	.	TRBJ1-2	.	CASSYFETYRFYYGYTF	TGTGCCAGCAGTTACTTCGAAACCTACAGGTTCTACTATGGCTACACCTTC
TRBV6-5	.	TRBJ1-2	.	CASSSPRGSYGYTF	TGTGCCAGCAGCTCCCCACGGGGGTCCTATGGCTACACCTTC
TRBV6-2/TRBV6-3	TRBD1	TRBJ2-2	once	CVSSTRDRGKTGELFF	TGTGTCAGCAGTACCCGGGACAGGGGAAAAACCGGGGAGCTGTTTTTT
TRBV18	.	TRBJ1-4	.	CASSLDSGEKLFF	TGTGCCAGCTCACTAGACAGTGGGGAAAAACTGTTTTTT
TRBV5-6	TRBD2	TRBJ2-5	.	CASSLVSAGNQETQYF	TGTGCCAGCAGCTTGGTATCAGCGGGAAACCAAGAGACCCAGTACTTC
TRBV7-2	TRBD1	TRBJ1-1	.	CASSLIGTGGENTEAFF	TGTGCCAGCAGCTTAATTGGGACAGGGGGCGAGAACACTGAAGCTTTCTTT
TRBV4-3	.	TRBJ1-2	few	CASSQDRGGRLYGYTF	TGCGCCAGCAGCCAAGATCGGGGAGGGCGCCTCTATGGCTACACCTTC
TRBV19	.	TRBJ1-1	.	CASSRQLDTEAFF	TGTGCCAGTAGTAGACAGCTGGACACTGAAGCTTTCTTT
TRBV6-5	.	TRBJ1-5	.	CASNLWEQPQHF	TGTGCCAGCAATTTGTGGGAACAGCCCCAGCATTTT
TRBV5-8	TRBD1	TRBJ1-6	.	CASSLARTGARALHF	TGTGCCAGCAGCTTGGCCCGGACAGGGGCAAGGGCCCTCCACTTT
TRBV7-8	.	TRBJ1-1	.	CASSLARGNTEAFF	TGTGCCAGCAGCTTAGCTAGGGGGAACACTGAAGCTTTCTTT
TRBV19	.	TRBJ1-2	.	CATQGRGGDYGYTF	TGTGCCACCCAGGGGAGAGGCGGGGACTATGGCTACACCTTC
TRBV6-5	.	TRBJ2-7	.	CASSYGRGSYEQYF	TGTGCCAGCAGTTACGGCAGGGGATCCTACGAGCAGTACTTC
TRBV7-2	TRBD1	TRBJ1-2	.	CASSFGTGGNDYGYTF	TGTGCCAGCAGCTTCGGGACAGGGGGCAATGACTATGGCTACACCTTC
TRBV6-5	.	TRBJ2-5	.	CASSPTQNLETQYF	TGTGCCAGCAGCCCAACCCAGAACCTAGAGACCCAGTACTTC
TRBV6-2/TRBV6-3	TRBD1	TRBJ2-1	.	CASSPTGGAYNEQFF	TGTGCCAGCAGCCCAACAGGGGGTGCCTACAATGAGCAGTTCTTC
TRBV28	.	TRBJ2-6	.	CASRLSSGANVLTF	TGTGCCAGCAGGCTGAGCTCTGGGGCCAACGTCCTGACTTTC
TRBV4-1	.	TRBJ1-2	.	CASSQALGALLYGYTF	TGCGCCAGCAGCCAAGCTTTGGGAGCCCTCCTATATGGCTACACCTTC
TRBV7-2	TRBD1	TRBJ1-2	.	CASSLGDRGGYTF	TGTGCCAGCAGCTTAGGCGACAGGGGCGGCTACACCTTC
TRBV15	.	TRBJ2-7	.	CATSREETRAMEQYF	TGTGCCACCAGCAGAGAAGAGACTAGGGCGATGGAGCAGTACTTC
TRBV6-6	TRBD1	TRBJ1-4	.	CASGDGGQGGEKLFF	TGTGCCAGCGGCGATGGGGGACAGGGTGGAGAAAAACTGTTTTTT
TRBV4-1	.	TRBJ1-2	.	CASSQIDSQVLGEGYTF	TGCGCCAGCAGCCAAATCGACTCACAGGTCCTTGGAGAGGGCTACACCTTC
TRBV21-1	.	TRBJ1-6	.	CASRGGNSPLHF	TGTGCCAGCAGAGGGGGAAATTCACCCCTCCACTTT
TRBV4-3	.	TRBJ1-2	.	CASSQGHQQGAAGGYTF	TGCGCCAGCAGCCAAGGGCACCAACAGGGCGCCGCTGGAGGCTACACCTTC
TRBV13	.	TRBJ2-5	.	CASSLVVGQEETQYF	TGTGCCAGCAGCTTAGTGGTCGGGCAGGAAGAGACCCAGTACTTC
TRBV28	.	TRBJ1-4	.	CASSRRQGGGEKLFF	TGTGCCAGCAGTCGCCGCCAGGGTGGGGGTGAAAAACTGTTTTTT
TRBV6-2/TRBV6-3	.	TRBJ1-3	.	CASNPHRGNTIYF	TGTGCCAGCAACCCCCACCGGGGAAACACCATATATTTT
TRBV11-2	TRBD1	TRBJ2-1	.	CASSLGTGYNEQFF	TGTGCCAGCAGTCTCGGGACAGGATACAATGAGCAGTTCTTC
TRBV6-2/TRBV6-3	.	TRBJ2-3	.	CASSNGGGSDTQYF	TGTGCCAGCAGTAATGGAGGGGGGTCGGATACGCAGTATTTT
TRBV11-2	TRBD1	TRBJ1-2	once	CASSSWGGTGAYGYTF	TGTGCCAGCAGCTCGTGGGGAGGGACAGGCGCCTATGGCTACACCTTC
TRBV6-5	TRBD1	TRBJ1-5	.	CASRWGQGGNQPQHF	TGTGCCAGCAGGTGGGGGCAGGGGGGCAATCAGCCCCAGCATTTT
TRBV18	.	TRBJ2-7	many	CASSPPQEYEQYF	TGTGCCAGCTCACCGCCTCAGGAGTACGAGCAGTACTTC
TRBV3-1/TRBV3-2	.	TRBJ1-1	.	CASSQGITGAFF	TGTGCCAGCAGCCAAGGCATCACCGGGGCTTTCTTT
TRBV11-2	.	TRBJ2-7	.	CASSPFGQIPYEQYF	TGTGCCAGCAGCCCATTTGGACAGATTCCCTACGAGCAGTACTTC
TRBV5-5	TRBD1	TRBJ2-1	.	CASSLAGQGYNEQFF	TGTGCCAGCAGCTTGGCGGGACAGGGCTACAATGAGCAGTTCTTC
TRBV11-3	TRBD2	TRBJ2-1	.	CASSPREGTYNEQFF	TGTGCCAGCAGCCCTCGGGAGGGAACCTACAATGAGCAGTTCTTC
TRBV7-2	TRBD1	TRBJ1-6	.	CASSLQGAGSPLHF	TGTGCCAGCAGCTTACAGGGGGCGGGTTCACCCCTCCACTTT
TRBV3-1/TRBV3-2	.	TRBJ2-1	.	CAADSRRGGEQFF	TGTGCCGCGGACTCGCGCAGGGGTGGTGAGCAGTTCTTC
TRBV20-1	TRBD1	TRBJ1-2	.	CSGTGAYGYTF	TGCAGTGGAACAGGGGCCTATGGCTACACCTTC
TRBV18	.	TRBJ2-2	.	CASSPGTGELFF	TGTGCCAGCTCACCAGGGACCGGGGAGCTGTTTTTT
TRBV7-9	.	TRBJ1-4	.	CASSSQGRNEKLFF	TGTGCCAGCAGCTCACAGGGACGAAACGAAAAACTGTTTTTT
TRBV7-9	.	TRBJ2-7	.	CASTHPSSYEQYF	TGTGCCAGCACCCATCCTAGCTCCTACGAGCAGTACTTC
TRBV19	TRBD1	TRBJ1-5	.	CASSMDREGNQPQHF	TGTGCCAGTAGTATGGACAGGGAGGGGAATCAGCCCCAGCATTTT
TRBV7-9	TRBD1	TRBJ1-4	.	CASSQLLQDRDPNEKLFF	TGTGCCAGCAGCCAACTACTCCAAGACAGGGACCCTAATGAAAAACTGTTTTTT
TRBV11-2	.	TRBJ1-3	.	CASSPRPQGNTIYF	TGTGCCAGCAGCCCCCGGCCTCAGGGAAACACCATATATTTT
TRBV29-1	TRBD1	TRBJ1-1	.	CSVTGTANTEAFF	TGCAGCGTAACCGGGACAGCGAACACTGAAGCTTTCTTT
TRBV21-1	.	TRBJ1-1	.	CASSAWSYGEEDTEAFF	TGTGCCAGCAGCGCCTGGTCCTACGGGGAGGAGGACACTGAAGCTTTCTTT
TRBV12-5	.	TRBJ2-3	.	CASGPGTDTDTQYF	TGTGCTAGTGGTCCGGGGACGGACACAGATACGCAGTATTTT
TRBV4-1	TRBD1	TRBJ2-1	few	CASSQGQGPYNEQFF	TGCGCCAGCAGCCAGGGACAGGGCCCCTACAATGAGCAGTTCTTC
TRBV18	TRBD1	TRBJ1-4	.	CASRDDRDNEKLFF	TGTGCCAGCCGCGATGACAGGGATAATGAAAAACTGTTTTTT
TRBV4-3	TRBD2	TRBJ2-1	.	CASSPGVAGNNEQFF	TGCGCCAGCAGCCCCGGGGTAGCGGGGAACAATGAGCAGTTCTTC
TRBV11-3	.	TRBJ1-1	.	CASSRGGLNTEAFF	TGTGCCAGCAGCAGGGGCGGCCTGAACACTGAAGCTTTCTTT
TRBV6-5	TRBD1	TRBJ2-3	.	CASRQQGARTDTQYF	TGTGCCAGCAGGCAGCAGGGGGCGAGAACAGATACGCAGTATTTT